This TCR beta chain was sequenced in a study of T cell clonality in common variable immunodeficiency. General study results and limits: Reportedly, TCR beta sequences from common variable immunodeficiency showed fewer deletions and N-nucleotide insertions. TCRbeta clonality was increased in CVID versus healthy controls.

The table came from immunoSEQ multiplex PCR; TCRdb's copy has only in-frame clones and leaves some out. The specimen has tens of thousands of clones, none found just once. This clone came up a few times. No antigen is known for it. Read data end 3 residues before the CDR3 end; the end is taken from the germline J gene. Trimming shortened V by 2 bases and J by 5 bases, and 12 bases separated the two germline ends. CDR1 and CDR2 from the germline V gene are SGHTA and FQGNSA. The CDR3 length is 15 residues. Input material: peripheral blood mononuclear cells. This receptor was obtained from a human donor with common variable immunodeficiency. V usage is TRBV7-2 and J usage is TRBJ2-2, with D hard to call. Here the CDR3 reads CASSLRSSGTGELFF. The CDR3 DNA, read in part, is TGTGCCAGCAGCTTAAGGTCTAGTGGAACCGGGGAG.